This passage covers 8 T cell receptor beta chains from one sample sequenced in a study of T-cell reconstitution after alpha-beta-depleted transplantation in children. The TCRbeta library was prepared with unique molecular identifiers. TCRdb called the PCR reads again in MiXCR, with one record for every CDR3 protein. Of roughly 340,000 distinct CDR3 sequences in the sample, 15% to 20% were seen once. The material sequenced was PBMCs, mostly from graft donor cells, taken 360 days after TCRalphabeta/CD19-depleted stem cell transplant. Receptors originate from a male patient aged 2-15 years who had a stem cell transplant for acute lymphoblastic leukemia, so the T cells may come from the graft donor.

This chain links TRBV3-1 with TRBJ2-7; 8 nucleotides match TRBD2. There are 14 residues in the CDR3. Germline V CDR1 and CDR2: LGHDT, YNNKEL (reference sequence). The J segment lost 5 bases and the V segment lost 4 bases, leaving 7 bases of the junction unmatched. CDR3 loop: CASSLRALADEQYF. The CDR3 DNA follows: TGTGCCAGCAGCCTAAGAGCACTAGCGGACGAGCAGTACTTC.

This clonotype has more than one count but fewer than ten. This chain joins TRBV10-3 and TRBJ2-1; TRBD1 agrees at 10 bases. CDR3 length: 14 residues. V lost 7 bases, J lost 6 bases, and 6 bases stayed unmatched. The germline V gene encodes CDR1 ENHRY and CDR2 SYGVKD. The CDR3 nucleotides read TGTGCCATCAATTCGGGACAGGGGTTCAATGAGCAGTTCTTC. Protein: CAINSGQGFNEQFF.

Turning to this clonotype: The junction shows a germline mismatch at one end, possibly a read error. The chain joins TRBV20-1 to TRBJ2-7; no clear D. The germline V gene encodes CDR1 DFQATT and CDR2 SNEGSKA (reference sequence). The CDR3 is made up of 12 amino acids. The CDR3 loop is CSETSGSDEQYF. CDR3 sequence (DNA): TGCAGTGAGACATCCGGCTCCGACGAGCAGTACTTC.

J is TRBJ2-1 and V is TRBV12-3 or TRBV12-4, with D unclear. CDR3 length equals 17 residues. V lost 5 bases to trimming and J lost 10 bases, with 27 bases between them. The CDR3 is CASSPRGVGRQQYEQFF. CDR3 DNA: TGTGCCAGCAGTCCCCGAGGTGTGGGCCGGCAGCAATACGAGCAGTTCTTC.

The genes are TRBV28 and TRBJ1-6, with a possible D match to TRBD1 (6 bases). The CDR3 extends over 14 amino acids. V lost 6 bases to trimming and J lost 6 bases, with 12 bases between them. The germline V gene has CDR1 MDHEN and CDR2 SYDVKM. This CDR3 is CASSLGHSNSPLHF. The CDR3 region has the DNA TGTGCCAGCAGCCTGGGACATAGTAATTCACCCCTCCACTTT.

This clonotype has at least ten counts. This chain joins TRBV6-5 and TRBJ2-2, with 7 bases lining up with TRBD2. CDR1 MNHEY and CDR2 SVGAGI come from the germline V gene. CDR3 length: 14 amino acids. J lost 6 bases, V lost 5 bases, and 6 bases had no gene match. The CDR3 protein is CASSMRGSAGELFF. The CDR3, as DNA: TGTGCCAGCAGTATGCGGGGGAGTGCCGGGGAGCTGTTTTTT.

This clonotype was detected only a few times. The rearrangement joins TRBV3-1 to TRBJ2-5, with D maybe TRBD2 (6 bases). The germline CDR1 and CDR2 sequences are LGHDT and YNNKEL (reference sequence). The V end lost 0 bases, the J end lost 5 bases, and 19 bases lay between the germline ends. This CDR3 region has 17 residues. The CDR3 here is CASSQDGAGPWSETQYF. CDR3 sequence (DNA): TGTGCCAGCAGCCAAGATGGCGCGGGGCCCTGGTCGGAGACCCAGTACTTC.

This clonotype was detected only a few times. V usage is TRBV4-3 and J usage is TRBJ2-1, with a possible D match to TRBD2 (5 bases). CDR3 length: 19 residues. Trimming took off 0 bases at V and 4 bases at J, with 22 bases between the two ends. Germline V gene data show CDR1 as LGHNA and CDR2 as YSLEER. CDR3 sequence reads: CASSQDFPRGRPGYNEQFF. In nucleotides, the CDR3 is TGCGCCAGCAGCCAAGACTTCCCTAGAGGGCGACCTGGGTACAATGAGCAGTTCTTC.